Listed below are T cell receptor beta chains from one sample, sequenced in a study of blood T cell repertoires in COVID-19. Here immunoSEQ multiplex PCR was the method, and the copy in TCRdb shows in-frame clones only, minus some. This sample has around 80,000 clones, with 80% found just once. Sequencing was carried out using peripheral blood. The source of these receptors is a woman between 70 and 85 years old with acute or convalescent COVID-19. Each CDR3 is given with its conserved first and last residue. Each record gives: D gene, J gene, clone size, V gene, CDR3 DNA, CDR3 protein. A D gene is named only where the DNA matches it firmly. Not all rows give a size; the values are once, few, many and, for expanded clones, a class.

. | TRBJ1-1 | . | TRBV4-3 | TGCGCCAGCAGCCAAGAGGGCGGGCTTACGGATGAAGCTTTCTTT | CASSQEGGLTDEAFF
TRBD1 | TRBJ2-1 | . | TRBV29-1 | TGCAGCGTTAAAGGGGGCCTTCACAATGAGCAGTTCTTC | CSVKGGLHNEQFF
TRBD1 | TRBJ2-7 | . | TRBV7-3 | TGTGCCAGCAGCCCAGGACAGGGGGCGAACGAGCAGTACTTC | CASSPGQGANEQYF
. | TRBJ2-1 | . | TRBV9 | TGTGCCAGCAGCGTAGGGGGACAACGGTTTTACAATGAGCAGTTCTTC | CASSVGGQRFYNEQFF
. | TRBJ2-7 | . | TRBV13 | TGTGCCAGCAGCTTAGGCCAGGGCGCCTACGAGCAGTACTTC | CASSLGQGAYEQYF
. | TRBJ2-3 | . | TRBV6-5 | TGTGCCAGCAAAAGGCGAGGGGGTACGCAGTATTTT | CASKRRGGTQYF
. | TRBJ1-6 | few | TRBV13 | TGTGCCAGCAGCTACCAGGGTTTTGGAAATTCACCCCTCCACTTT | CASSYQGFGNSPLHF
. | TRBJ2-2 | . | TRBV27 | TGTGCCAGCAGTACTACCGGGACAAGCTTCACCGGGGAGCTGTTTTTT | CASSTTGTSFTGELFF
TRBD1 | TRBJ2-7 | once | TRBV19 | TGTGCCAGCTCTAGGAGTAGGGACAGGGTAAACTACGAGCAGTACTTC | CASSRSRDRVNYEQYF
. | TRBJ1-4 | . | TRBV2 | TGTGCCAGCGTATTCGGACGGAGGAATGAAAAACTGTTTTTT | CASVFGRRNEKLFF
. | TRBJ1-1 | . | TRBV4-1 | TGCGCCAGCAGCCCCGCCGGGGTACCAACTGAAGCTTTCTTT | CASSPAGVPTEAFF
. | TRBJ2-7 | . | TRBV4-2 | TGTGCCAGCAGCCAAACTAGTCGCGAGCAGTACTTC | CASSQTSREQYF
TRBD1 | TRBJ1-3 | . | TRBV9 | TGTGCCAGCAGCGTAGGCGGCAGGGGGTACTCTGGAAACACCATATATTTT | CASSVGGRGYSGNTIYF
TRBD1 | TRBJ1-5 | . | TRBV6-5 | TGTGCCAGCAGAGCGGGACAGGGTAATCAGCCCCAGCATTTT | CASRAGQGNQPQHF
. | TRBJ1-4 | . | TRBV12-3/TRBV12-4 | TGTGCCAGCAGTTCCGACCGGGGAAAACTGTTTTTT | CASSSDRGKLFF
TRBD2 | TRBJ2-7 | few | TRBV10-3 | TGTGCCATCAGTGACTACACTAGCGGGGCCTCCTACGAGCAGTACTTC | CAISDYTSGASYEQYF
. | TRBJ1-1 | few | TRBV4-2 | TGTGCCAGCAGCCAAGAGCCGGACGGGGGTGGCGTGGAGGCTTTCTTT | CASSQEPDGGGVEAFF
. | TRBJ2-5 | once | TRBV15 | TGTGCCACCAGCAGAGATCTAGGGGGGGAGGAGACCCAGTACTTC | CATSRDLGGEETQYF
TRBD2 | TRBJ2-1 | once | TRBV5-4 | TGTGCCAGCAGCTTGGTATGGCTAGCGGGGGCCTCCTCCTACAATGAGCAGTTCTTC | CASSLVWLAGASSYNEQFF
TRBD2 | TRBJ2-3 | . | TRBV18 | TGTGCCAGCTCGCGGCTCGGCGGGGGGCAGGGAGATACGCAGTATTTT | CASSRLGGGQGDTQYF
TRBD1 | TRBJ1-1 | . | TRBV7-9 | TGTGCCAGCAGCTCCCGATTCGCAGGGGGACAGGGTACTGAAGCTTTCTTT | CASSSRFAGGQGTEAFF
. | TRBJ1-3 | . | TRBV6-5 | TGTGCCAGCAAGGAGGGCTCCCTAGGAAACACCATATATTTT | CASKEGSLGNTIYF
TRBD1 | TRBJ1-2 | . | TRBV7-2 | TGTGCCAGCAGCCAGGGACAGGGGGGAGGAGGCTACACCTTC | CASSQGQGGGGYTF
. | TRBJ1-6 | . | TRBV9 | TGTGCCAGCAGCGCACGGGACACTAATTCACCCCTCCACTTT | CASSARDTNSPLHF
. | TRBJ2-7 | . | TRBV9 | TGTGCCAGCAGCGTAGAGGGGACACCTACCTACGAGCAGTACTTC | CASSVEGTPTYEQYF
TRBD2 | TRBJ2-5 | . | TRBV7-8 | TGTGCCGCCAGCCGGGGGGGACTAGCGGGTTTCCAAGAGACCCAGTACTTC | CAASRGGLAGFQETQYF
. | TRBJ1-2 | . | TRBV19 | TGTGCCAGTAGTCCTCGGAGTAACTATGGCTACACCTTC | CASSPRSNYGYTF
TRBD1 | TRBJ1-5 | . | TRBV19 | TGTGCCAGTACAGGGGGCCCTTCTGGCAATCAGCCCCAGCATTTT | CASTGGPSGNQPQHF
TRBD1 | TRBJ2-2 | . | TRBV18 | TGTGCCAGCTCACCTTTAGGGACAGGGGCGAACACCGGGGAGCTGTTTTTT | CASSPLGTGANTGELFF
TRBD2 | TRBJ2-1 | once | TRBV7-2 | TGTGCCAGCAGCCTAGCGGCAGCGGGGCCTTACAATGAGCAGTTCTTC | CASSLAAAGPYNEQFF
TRBD1 | TRBJ2-7 | once | TRBV7-9 | TGTGCCAGCAGCTTTGTGCAGGGGGCGGGTGAGCAGTACTTC | CASSFVQGAGEQYF
. | TRBJ1-2 | . | TRBV7-3 | TGTGCCAGCAGCTTCCAGGGCTCGAACTATGGCTACACCTTC | CASSFQGSNYGYTF
. | TRBJ1-2 | . | TRBV29-1 | TGCAGCGATTTCACTAACTATGGCTACACCTTC | CSDFTNYGYTF
TRBD1 | TRBJ2-7 | . | TRBV7-9 | TGTGCCAGCAGCTTAGCGGACAGGGGCCACGAGCAGTACTTC | CASSLADRGHEQYF
. | TRBJ1-2 | . | TRBV24-1 | TGTGCCACCAGTGACCCAACAGGGAGCTATGGCTACACCTTC | CATSDPTGSYGYTF
TRBD2 | TRBJ2-7 | . | TRBV15 | TGTGCCACCAGCAGAGATCGGCTAGCGGGCGAGCAGTACTTC | CATSRDRLAGEQYF
. | TRBJ2-1 | . | TRBV11-1 | TGTGCCAGCAGCGCATACAAAGAGACTACCAATGAGCAGTTCTTC | CASSAYKETTNEQFF
. | TRBJ1-2 | . | TRBV5-1 | TGCGCCAGCAGCCCTTTCTCGGGGGGCGGATATGGCTACACCTTC | CASSPFSGGGYGYTF
TRBD1 | TRBJ1-5 | . | TRBV18 | TGTGCCAGCTCAGTGGGGACAGGGGTCAATCAGCCCCAGCATTTT | CASSVGTGVNQPQHF
TRBD2 | TRBJ2-1 | . | TRBV5-5 | TGTGCCAGCGCGAGACGACTAGCGGACAACAATGAGCAGTTCTTC | CASARRLADNNEQFF
. | TRBJ1-3 | few | TRBV6-6 | TGTGCCAGCAGTTACAGAGCAGGGGTGGGAAACACCATATATTTT | CASSYRAGVGNTIYF
TRBD1 | TRBJ1-2 | . | TRBV24-1 | TGTGCCACCAGCGAGACAGGGATCTATGGCTACACCTTC | CATSETGIYGYTF
. | TRBJ2-3 | . | TRBV3-1/TRBV3-2 | TGTGCCAGCAGTCAAGATTTTAGCGCAGATACGCAGTATTTT | CASSQDFSADTQYF
. | TRBJ1-5 | . | TRBV11-3 | TGTGCCAGCAGCCCTCGCCCTAGGGGGCCCCAGCATTTT | CASSPRPRGPQHF
TRBD1 | TRBJ1-2 | . | TRBV7-2 | TGTGCCAGCAGCTCAACAACAGGGGGCCCCTATGGCTACACCTTC | CASSSTTGGPYGYTF
. | TRBJ2-1 | . | TRBV6-5 | TGTGCCAGCAGTTACTCAACCAGAATATACAATGAGCAGTTCTTC | CASSYSTRIYNEQFF
. | TRBJ1-1 | . | TRBV2 | TGTGCCAGCAGTGCCGTTCTGAACACTGAAGCTTTCTTT | CASSAVLNTEAFF
. | TRBJ1-1 | . | TRBV2 | TGTGCCACCTCGGGACTCCGGACCCTAAAAGCTTTCTTT | CATSGLRTLKAFF
. | TRBJ2-5 | . | TRBV11-2 | TGTGCCAGCAGCCTCGGGGAGACCCAGTACTTC | CASSLGETQYF
. | TRBJ2-7 | . | TRBV3-1/TRBV3-2 | TGTGCCAGCAGCGAGGGAATTAAAGCCTACGAGCAGTACTTC | CASSEGIKAYEQYF
. | TRBJ2-7 | . | TRBV4-1 | TGCGCCAGCAGCCCGGCAGAGGCCCTGTTAACCTACGAGCAGTACTTC | CASSPAEALLTYEQYF
TRBD2 | TRBJ2-2 | . | TRBV9 | TGTGCCAGCAGCGTAGGTTTCCTAGCGGGGGCCCTAAACACCGGGGAGCTGTTTTTT | CASSVGFLAGALNTGELFF
TRBD1 | TRBJ1-2 | . | TRBV27 | TGTGCCAGCAGTCCGGGACAGGGAACGGAGGGCTACACCTTC | CASSPGQGTEGYTF
. | TRBJ1-6 | . | TRBV12-5 | TGTGCTAGCGGGAGGGACACCAATTCACCCCTCCACTTT | CASGRDTNSPLHF